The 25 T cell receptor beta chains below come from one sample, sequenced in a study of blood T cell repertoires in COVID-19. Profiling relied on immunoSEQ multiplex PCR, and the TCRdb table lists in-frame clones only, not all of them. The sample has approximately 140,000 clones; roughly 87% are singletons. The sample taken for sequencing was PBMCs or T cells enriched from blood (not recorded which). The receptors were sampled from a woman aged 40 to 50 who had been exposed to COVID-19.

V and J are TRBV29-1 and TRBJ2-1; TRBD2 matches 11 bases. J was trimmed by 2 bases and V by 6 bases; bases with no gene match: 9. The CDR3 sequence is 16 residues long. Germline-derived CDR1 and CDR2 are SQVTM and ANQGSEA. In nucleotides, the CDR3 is TGCAGCGTCAGTCTAGCGGGAGGCGGCACCTACAATGAGCAGTTCTTC. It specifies CSVSLAGGGTYNEQFF.

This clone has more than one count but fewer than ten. This CDR3 reads CASGSTGQGTFYEQYF. The CDR3 nucleotides read TGTGCTAGTGGTTCCACAGGACAGGGGACGTTCTACGAGCAGTACTTC. The V gene is TRBV12-5, the J gene TRBJ2-7; 9 bases align to TRBD1. The CDR3 spans 16 residues. Per the germline V gene, CDR1 is LGHNT and CDR2 is FRNRAP. The V gene end was trimmed by 4 bases and the J gene end by 3 bases; junction bases not matched to a gene: 10.

DNA for the CDR3: TGTGCCAGCAGCAGGAGAGCGGGATATCCTAGCACAGATACGCAGTATTTT. Translating gives CASSRRAGYPSTDTQYF. The chain couples TRBV7-3 to TRBJ2-3, with TRBD2 identical over 7 bases. Germline CDR1 reads SGHTA; CDR2 reads FQGTGA. Unmatched junction bases numbered 11, after V lost 5 bases and J lost 0 bases. The CDR3 has 17 amino acids.

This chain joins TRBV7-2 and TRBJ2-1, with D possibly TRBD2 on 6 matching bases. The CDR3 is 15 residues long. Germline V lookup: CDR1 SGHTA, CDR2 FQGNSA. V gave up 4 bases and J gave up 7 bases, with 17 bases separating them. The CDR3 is CASSSPGLAVNEQFF. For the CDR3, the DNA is TGTGCCAGCAGCTCTCCGGGATTAGCGGTGAATGAGCAGTTCTTC.

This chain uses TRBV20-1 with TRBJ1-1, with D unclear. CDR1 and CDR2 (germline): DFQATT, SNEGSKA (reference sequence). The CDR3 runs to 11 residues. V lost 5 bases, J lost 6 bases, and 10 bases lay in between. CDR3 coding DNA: TGCAGTGCTCCTAAAGAGGCTGAAGCTTTCTTT. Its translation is CSAPKEAEAFF.

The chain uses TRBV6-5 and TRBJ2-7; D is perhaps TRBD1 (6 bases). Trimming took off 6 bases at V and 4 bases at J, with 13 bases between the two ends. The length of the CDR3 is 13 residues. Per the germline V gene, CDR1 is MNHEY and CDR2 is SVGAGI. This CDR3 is CASRPTGRYEQYF. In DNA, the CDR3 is TGTGCCAGCAGACCCACAGGGAGATACGAGCAGTACTTC.

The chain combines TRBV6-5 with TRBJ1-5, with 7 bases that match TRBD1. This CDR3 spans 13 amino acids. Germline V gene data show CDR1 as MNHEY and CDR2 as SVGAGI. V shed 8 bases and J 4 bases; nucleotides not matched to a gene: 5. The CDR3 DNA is TGTGCCAGCCGGGACAGCGCTAATCAGCCCCAGCATTTT. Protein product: CASRDSANQPQHF.

CDR3 sequence: CASSHLPPLAGGLTDTQYF. As DNA, the CDR3 is TGTGCCAGCAGCCATCTCCCCCCTCTAGCGGGGGGGCTCACAGATACGCAGTATTTT. This chain joins TRBV9 and TRBJ2-3; TRBD2 matches at 12 bases. This CDR3 contains 19 residues. V lost 4 bases to trimming and J lost 2 bases; unmatched junction nucleotides: 14. Germline V CDR1 and CDR2: SGDLS, YYNGEE. The full variable domain, with the rest looked up from reference TRBV9 and TRBJ2-3, is DSGVTQTPKHLITATGQRVTLRCSPRSGDLSVYWYQQSLDQGLQFLIQYYNGEERAKGNILERFSAQQFPDLHSELNLSSLELGDSALYFCASSHLPPLAGGLTDTQYFGPGTRLTVL.

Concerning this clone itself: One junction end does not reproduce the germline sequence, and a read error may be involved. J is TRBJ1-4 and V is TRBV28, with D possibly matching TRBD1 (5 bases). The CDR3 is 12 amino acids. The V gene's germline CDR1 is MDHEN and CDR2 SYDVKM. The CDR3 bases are TGCCAGCCCACAGGCTGGGGAGAAAAACTGTTTTTT. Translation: CQPTGWGEKLFF. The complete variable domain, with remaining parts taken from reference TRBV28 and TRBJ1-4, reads DVKVTQSSRYLVKRTGEKVFLECVQDMDHENMFWYRQDPGLGLRLIYFSYDVKMKEKGDIPEGYSVSREKKERFSLILESASTNQTSMYLCQPTGWGEKLFFGSGTQLSVL.

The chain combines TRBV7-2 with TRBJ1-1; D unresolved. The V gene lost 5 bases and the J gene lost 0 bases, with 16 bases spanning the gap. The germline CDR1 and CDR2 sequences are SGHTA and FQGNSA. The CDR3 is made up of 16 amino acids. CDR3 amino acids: CASSVAVRQMNTEAFF. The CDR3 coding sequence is TGTGCCAGCAGCGTGGCCGTCAGGCAGATGAACACTGAAGCTTTCTTT.

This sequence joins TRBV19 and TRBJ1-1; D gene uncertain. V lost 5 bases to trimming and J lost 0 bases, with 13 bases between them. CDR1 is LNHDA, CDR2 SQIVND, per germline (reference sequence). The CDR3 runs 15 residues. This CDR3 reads CASSLAGLMNTEAFF. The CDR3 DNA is TGTGCCAGTAGTTTGGCGGGTCTTATGAACACTGAAGCTTTCTTT.

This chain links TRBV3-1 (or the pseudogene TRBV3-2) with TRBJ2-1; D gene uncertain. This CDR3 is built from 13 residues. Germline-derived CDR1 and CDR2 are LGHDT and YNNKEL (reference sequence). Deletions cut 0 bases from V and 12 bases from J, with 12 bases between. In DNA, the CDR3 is TGTGCCAGCAGCCAAGATCCGGCTAGTGGGCAGTTCTTC. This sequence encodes CASSQDPASGQFF.

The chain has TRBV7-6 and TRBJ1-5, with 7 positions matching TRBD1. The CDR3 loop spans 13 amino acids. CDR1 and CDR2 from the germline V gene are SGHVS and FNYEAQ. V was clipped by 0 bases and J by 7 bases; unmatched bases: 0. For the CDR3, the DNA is TGTGCCAGCAGCTTAGCAGGGGGCCAGCCCCAGCATTTT. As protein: CASSLAGGQPQHF.

The CDR3 reads CASSVDSSYNEQFF. The CDR3 DNA reads TGTGCCAGCAGCGTAGACTCCTCCTACAATGAGCAGTTCTTC. The chain employs TRBV9 and TRBJ2-1; D is ambiguous. The CDR3 spans 14 residues. V was trimmed by 0 bases and J by 0 bases, leaving 4 bases between them. The germline V gene has CDR1 SGDLS and CDR2 YYNGEE. Based on the CDR3 plus reference TRBV9 and TRBJ2-1, the full variable domain is DSGVTQTPKHLITATGQRVTLRCSPRSGDLSVYWYQQSLDQGLQFLIQYYNGEERAKGNILERFSAQQFPDLHSELNLSSLELGDSALYFCASSVDSSYNEQFFGPGTRLTVL.

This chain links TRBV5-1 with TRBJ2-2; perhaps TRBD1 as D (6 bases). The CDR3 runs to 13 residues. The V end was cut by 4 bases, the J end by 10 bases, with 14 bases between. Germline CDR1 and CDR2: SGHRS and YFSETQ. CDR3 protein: CASSPDRAVELFF. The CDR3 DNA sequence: TGCGCCAGCAGCCCGGACAGAGCAGTGGAGCTGTTTTTT. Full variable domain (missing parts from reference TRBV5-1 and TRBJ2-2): KAGVTQTPRYLIKTRGQQVTLSCSPISGHRSVSWYQQTPGQGLQFLFEYFSETQRNKGNFPGRFSGRQFSNSRSEMNVSTLELGDSALYLCASSPDRAVELFFGEGSRLTVL.

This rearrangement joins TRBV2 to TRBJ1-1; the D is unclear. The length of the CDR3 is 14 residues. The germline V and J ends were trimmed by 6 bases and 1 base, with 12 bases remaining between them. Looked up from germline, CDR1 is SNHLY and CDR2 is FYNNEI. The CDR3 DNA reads TGTGCCAGCAGATTCCTCGGGGAGAACACTGAAGCTTTCTTT. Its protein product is CASRFLGENTEAFF. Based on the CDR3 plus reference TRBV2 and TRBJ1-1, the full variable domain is EPEVTQTPSHQVTQMGQEVILRCVPISNHLYFYWYRQILGQKVEFLVSFYNNEISEKSEIFDDQFSVERPDGSNFTLKIRSTKLEDSAMYFCASRFLGENTEAFFGQGTRLTVV.

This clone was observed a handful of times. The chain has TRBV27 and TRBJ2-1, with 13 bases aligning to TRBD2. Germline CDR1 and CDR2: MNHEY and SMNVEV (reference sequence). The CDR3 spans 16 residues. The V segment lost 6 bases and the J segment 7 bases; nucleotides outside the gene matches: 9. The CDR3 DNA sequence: TGTGCCAGCAGCGGACTAGCGGGAGCCCCCGGGAATGAGCAGTTCTTC. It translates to CASSGLAGAPGNEQFF.

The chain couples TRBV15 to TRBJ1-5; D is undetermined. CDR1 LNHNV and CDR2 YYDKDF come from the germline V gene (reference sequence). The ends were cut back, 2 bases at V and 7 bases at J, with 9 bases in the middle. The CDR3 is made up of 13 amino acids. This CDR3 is CATSRIKSQPQHF. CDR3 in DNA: TGTGCCACCAGCAGAATTAAGAGCCAGCCCCAGCATTTT.

CDR3 sequence reads: CSASGGSGRSDTQYF. CDR3 bases: TGCAGTGCTAGTGGGGGCAGCGGGAGGTCAGATACGCAGTATTTT. This chain connects TRBV20-1 to TRBJ2-3, with TRBD2 identical over 9 bases. With V trimmed by 3 bases and J by 4 bases, 8 bases remained unmatched. The germline V gene has CDR1 DFQATT and CDR2 SNEGSKA (reference sequence). This CDR3 comprises 15 residues.

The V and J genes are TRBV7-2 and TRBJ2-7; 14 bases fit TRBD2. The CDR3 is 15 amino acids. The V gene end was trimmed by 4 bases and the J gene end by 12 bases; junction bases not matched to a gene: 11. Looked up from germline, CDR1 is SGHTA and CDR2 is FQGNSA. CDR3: CASSSGLAGGPLMYF. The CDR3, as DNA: TGTGCCAGCAGCTCCGGACTAGCGGGAGGCCCCCTGATGTACTTC. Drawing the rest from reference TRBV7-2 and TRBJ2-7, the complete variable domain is GAGVSQSPSNKVTEKGKDVELRCDPISGHTALYWYRQSLGQGLEFLIYFQGNSAPDKSGLPSDRFSAERTGGSVSTLTIQRTQQEDSAVYLCASSSGLAGGPLMYFGPGTRLTVT.

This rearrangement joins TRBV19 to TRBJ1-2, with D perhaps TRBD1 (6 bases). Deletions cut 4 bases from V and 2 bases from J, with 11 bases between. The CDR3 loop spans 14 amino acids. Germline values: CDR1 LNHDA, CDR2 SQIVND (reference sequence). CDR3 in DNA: TGTGCCAGTAGTAGAAAGGGGACAAACTATGGCTACACCTTC. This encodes CASSRKGTNYGYTF.

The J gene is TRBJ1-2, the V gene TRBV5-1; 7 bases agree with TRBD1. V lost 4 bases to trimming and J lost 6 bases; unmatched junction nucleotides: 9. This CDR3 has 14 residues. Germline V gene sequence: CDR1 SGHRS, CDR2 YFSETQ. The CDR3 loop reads CASSRLGQGDGYTF. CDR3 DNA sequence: TGCGCCAGCAGCCGCCTAGGGCAGGGGGATGGCTACACCTTC.

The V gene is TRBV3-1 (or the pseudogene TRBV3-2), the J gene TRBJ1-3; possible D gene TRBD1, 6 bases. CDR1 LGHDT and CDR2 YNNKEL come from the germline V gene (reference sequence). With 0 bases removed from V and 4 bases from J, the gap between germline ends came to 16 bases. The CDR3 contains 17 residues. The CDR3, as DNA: TGTGCCAGCAGCCAAGATCGGCTGCAGGGGAAGGGAAACACCATATATTTT. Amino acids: CASSQDRLQGKGNTIYF.

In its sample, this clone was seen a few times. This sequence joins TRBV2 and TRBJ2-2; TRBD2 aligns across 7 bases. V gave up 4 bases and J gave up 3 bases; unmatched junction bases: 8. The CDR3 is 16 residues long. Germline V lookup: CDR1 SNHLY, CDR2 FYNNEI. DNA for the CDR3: TGTGCCAGCAGTGGAAACGGGGGGAGGTACACCGGGGAGCTGTTTTTT. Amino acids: CASSGNGGRYTGELFF.

CDR3 amino acids: CASSLATPNEQFF. The CDR3 DNA reads TGTGCCAGCAGCTTAGCTACCCCCAATGAGCAGTTCTTC. This rearrangement joins TRBV11-2 to TRBJ2-1; no clear D. The V and J ends lost 1 base and 6 bases respectively, with 7 bases between them. The CDR3 spans 13 residues. Per the germline V gene, CDR1 is SGHAT and CDR2 is FQNNGV. The entire variable domain, with the rest obtained from reference TRBV11-2 and TRBJ2-1, is as follows: EAGVAQSPRYKIIEKRQSVAFWCNPISGHATLYWYQQILGQGPKLLIQFQNNGVVDDSQLPKDRFSAERLKGVDSTLKIQPAKLEDSAVYLCASSLATPNEQFFGPGTRLTVL.